The clone carrying this TCR beta chain has ten or more counts. Its antigen is undetermined. Amplification targeted the TCR beta CDR3 regions, with RNA transcripts as the source material. Amplification began with first-round RT-PCR using HTBI primers, then second-round multiplex PCR was performed. TCRdb itself ran the multiplex PCR reads through MiXCR, one entry per CDR3 protein. Here the sample spans about 700,000 distinct CDR3 sequences, approximately 40% being singletons. Orbital computed tomography, thyroid ultrasound, TRAb, serum thyroxine and clinical symptoms formed the basis of diagnosis. This CDR3 region has 15 residues. The V and J ends lost 5 bases and 4 bases, in that order; junction bases with no gene match: 9. From germline, CDR1 is SGHTA and CDR2 FQGTGA. This sample stems from a study of Graves' ophthalmopathy and Graves' hyperthyroidism. General study points: Blood also harbored most expanded thyroid clonotypes above 0.001 frequency.

The V call is TRBV7-3, the J call TRBJ1-2, with 8 bases identical to TRBD1. This TCR derives from an adult man with Graves' ophthalmopathy. The material sequenced was peripheral blood. The CDR3 DNA reads TGTGCCAGCAGCGTATCAGGGGGCGCGACCTATGGCTACACCTTC. This gives the protein CASSVSGGATYGYTF.